These 15 T cell receptor beta chains came from one sample sequenced in a study of CD8 T cells in Susac syndrome. Roughly 0.5 to 1 ug RNA was reverse transcribed with random hexamers. TCRdb reprocessed the immunoSEQ multiplex PCR reads with MiXCR, giving one entry per CDR3 protein. The data show approximately 130,000 distinct CDR3 sequences, around 91% seen once. The source material was CD8+ T cells from PBMCs. The receptor set was obtained from a human donor with multiple sclerosis.

The V gene is TRBV29-1, the J gene TRBJ2-1; D remains unclear. The CDR3 has 12 amino acids. Germline V gene lookup returns CDR1 SQVTM and CDR2 ANQGSEA. V lost 3 bases and J 9 bases, leaving 12 bases between the germline ends. The CDR3 coding sequence is TGCAGCGTTGACCACTATCTCGGTGAGCAGTTCTTC. Its protein is CSVDHYLGEQFF.

This sequence joins TRBV25-1 and TRBJ2-2; no reliable D call. Trimming pared 3 bases from V and 3 bases from J, leaving 11 bases between. This CDR3 has 15 amino acids. Per germline, CDR1 MGHDK and CDR2 SYGVNS. The CDR3 DNA sequence: TGTGCCAGCAGTGACTCCAAGCCGTACACCGGGGAGCTGTTTTTT. Translating gives CASSDSKPYTGELFF. Full variable domain (outside the CDR3, taken from reference TRBV25-1 and TRBJ2-2): EADIYQTPRYLVIGTGKKITLECSQTMGHDKMYWYQQDPGMELHLIHYSYGVNSTEKGDLSSESTVSRIRTEHFPLTLESARPSHTSQYLCASSDSKPYTGELFFGEGSRLTVL.

The J gene is TRBJ2-5, the V gene TRBV12-3 or TRBV12-4; D remains ambiguous. The CDR3 is 15 amino acids. V lost 0 bases, J lost 4 bases, and 12 bases lay in between. CDR3 DNA sequence: TGTGCCAGCAGTTTAGCGCTAACCGCCCTAGAGACCCAGTACTTC. Its protein is CASSLALTALETQYF.

This chain joins TRBV19 and TRBJ2-6, with a tentative D call TRBD1 (6 bases). This CDR3 has 15 residues. The V gene lost 4 bases and the J gene lost 0 bases, with 7 bases spanning the gap. Per germline, CDR1 LNHDA and CDR2 SQIVND (reference sequence). CDR3 nucleotides: TGTGCCAGTAGTACACAGGGCTCTGGGGCCAACGTCCTGACTTTC. Translated: CASSTQGSGANVLTF.

This clonotype occurred once. The chain has TRBV2 and TRBJ1-1; perhaps TRBD1 as D (5 bases). Per the germline V gene, CDR1 is SNHLY and CDR2 is FYNNEI. The CDR3 sequence is 12 residues long. Trimming took 6 bases from V and 11 from J, leaving 16 bases between them. The CDR3, as DNA: TGTGCCAGCAGGGACACTCAGGGTGAGGCTTTCTTT. Protein: CASRDTQGEAFF.

In this sample, this clonotype turned up once. This rearrangement joins TRBV5-1 to TRBJ1-1; unclear D gene. CDR1 and CDR2 from the germline V gene are SGHRS and YFSETQ. Between the trimmed V and J ends, which lost 1 base and 4 bases, there was a span of 11 bases. The CDR3 totals 14 residues. The CDR3: CASSLNLDSTEAFF. CDR3 sequence (DNA): TGCGCCAGCAGCTTGAATTTGGATTCCACTGAAGCTTTCTTT.

The chain employs TRBV27 and TRBJ2-1; 8 bases match TRBD1. The trim removed 5 bases at V and 8 bases at J, leaving 8 bases unmatched. The CDR3 contains 14 residues. Germline V gene lookup returns CDR1 MNHEY and CDR2 SMNVEV (reference sequence). The CDR3 spells CASSIRQGWDEQFF. The CDR3 coding sequence is TGTGCCAGCAGTATTAGACAGGGGTGGGATGAGCAGTTCTTC.

This clonotype has more than one count but fewer than ten. V gene TRBV6-5 combines with J gene TRBJ2-5; tentative D call: TRBD2 (5 bases). The CDR3 is 15 residues long. Trimming left V 0 bases short and J 5 bases short, with 13 bases between. The germline CDR1 and CDR2 sequences are MNHEY and SVGAGI. This chain's CDR3 is CASSYSASKMETQYF. The CDR3 DNA sequence: TGTGCCAGCAGTTACTCGGCTAGCAAGATGGAGACCCAGTACTTC.

V usage is TRBV7-9 and J usage is TRBJ2-7, with TRBD2 as a possible D gene (5 bases). Germline values: CDR1 SEHNR, CDR2 FQNEAQ (reference sequence). Trimming removed 2 bases at V and 4 bases at J, with 9 bases between. The length of the CDR3 is 13 residues. The CDR3: CASSLPGGYEQYF. The CDR3 DNA follows: TGTGCCAGCAGCTTACCGGGCGGGTACGAGCAGTACTTC.

The chain couples TRBV27 to TRBJ1-2; D unresolved. Deletions cut 2 bases from V and 7 bases from J, with 11 bases between. Germline loops: CDR1 MNHEY, CDR2 SMNVEV (reference sequence). The CDR3 is 13 amino acids. CDR3 sequence reads: CASSLEGEAGYTF. For the CDR3, the DNA is TGTGCCAGCAGTTTAGAGGGAGAGGCTGGCTACACCTTC.

DNA for the CDR3: TGCAGTGCTAGTATTCGTTTGGGCTACGAGCAGTACTTC. It is translated as CSASIRLGYEQYF. The V and J genes are TRBV20-1 and TRBJ2-7, with D uncertain. The CDR3 sequence is 13 residues long. CDR1 and CDR2 (germline): DFQATT, SNEGSKA (reference sequence). V was cut by 3 bases and J by 3 bases, with 12 bases left in between.

This chain uses TRBV7-2 with TRBJ2-1; D gene ambiguous. Germline V lookup: CDR1 SGHTA, CDR2 FQGNSA. Trimming left V 5 bases short and J 6 bases short, with 8 bases between. This CDR3 has 12 residues. CDR3 DNA sequence: TGTGCCAGCAGCCACAGCACCAATGAGCAGTTCTTC. It specifies CASSHSTNEQFF.

The table lists this clonotype with a count of one. This rearrangement joins TRBV11-2 to TRBJ1-2, with D possibly TRBD1 on 5 matching bases. The CDR3 has 13 residues. The V gene lost 8 bases and the J gene lost 5 bases, with 15 bases spanning the gap. Germline V gives CDR1 SGHAT, CDR2 FQNNGV. CDR3 region: CASGFRGIYGYTF. In DNA form, the CDR3 reads TGTGCCAGCGGGTTTCGGGGGATATATGGCTACACCTTC.

The chain is built from TRBV19 and TRBJ1-5; unclear D gene. Trimming cost V 8 bases and J 2 bases, with 16 bases left between them. CDR1 is LNHDA and CDR2 is SQIVND in the germline V gene (reference sequence). This CDR3 comprises 15 residues. The CDR3 region is CASSGAPAGNQPQHF. CDR3 nucleotide sequence: TGTGCCAGTTCGGGAGCTCCGGCGGGCAATCAGCCCCAGCATTTT.

The genes are TRBV9 and TRBJ2-4; 8 bases are a match to TRBD1. Germline V gene lookup returns CDR1 SGDLS and CDR2 YYNGEE. The CDR3 length is 15 residues. V shed 4 bases and J 2 bases; nucleotides not matched to a gene: 5. The CDR3: CASSTGQVTKNIQYF. The CDR3 nucleotides are TGTGCCAGCAGCACGGGACAGGTAACCAAAAACATTCAGTACTTC.